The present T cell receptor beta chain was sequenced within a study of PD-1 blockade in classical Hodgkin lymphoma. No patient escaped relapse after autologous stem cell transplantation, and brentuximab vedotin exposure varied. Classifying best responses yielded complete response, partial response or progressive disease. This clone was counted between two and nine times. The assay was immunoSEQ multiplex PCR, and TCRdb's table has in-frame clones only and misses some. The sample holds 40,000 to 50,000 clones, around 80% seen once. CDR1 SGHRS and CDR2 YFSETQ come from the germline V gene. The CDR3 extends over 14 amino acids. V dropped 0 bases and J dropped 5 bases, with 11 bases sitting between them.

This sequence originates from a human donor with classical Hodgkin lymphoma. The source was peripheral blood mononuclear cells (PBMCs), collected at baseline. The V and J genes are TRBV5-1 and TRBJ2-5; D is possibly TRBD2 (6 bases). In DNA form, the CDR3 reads TGCGCCAGCAGCTTGGGACTAGAGAGGGAGACCCAGTACTTC. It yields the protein CASSLGLERETQYF.